This is a list of T cell receptor beta chains from one sample in a study of blood T cell repertoires in COVID-19. The assay was immunoSEQ multiplex PCR, and TCRdb's table has in-frame clones only and misses some. The sample includes around 99,000 clones, 60% to 85% of them seen just once. Sequenced material: peripheral blood. Receptor source: a man over 45 who had recovered from COVID-19. CDR3s include the opening cysteine and the closing phenylalanine or tryptophan. The order of the fields is D gene, V gene, J gene, CDR3 length, clone size, CDR3 protein, CDR3 DNA. D genes are given only for firm matches. Expanded clones get a size class; other rows say once, few or many, or leave the size out.

D: NA; V: TRBV20-1; J: TRBJ1-2; length: 11; size: NA; CDR3: CSVDFNYGYTF; DNA: TGCAGTGTTGACTTTAACTATGGCTACACCTTC
D: NA; V: TRBV28; J: TRBJ2-1; length: 11; size: NA; CDR3: CASSRGNEQFF; DNA: TGTGCCAGCAGCCGGGGGAATGAGCAGTTCTTC
D: TRBD2; V: TRBV4-2; J: TRBJ2-2; length: 17; size: NA; CDR3: CASTTSGRAGNTGELFF; DNA: TGTGCCAGCACGACTAGCGGGAGGGCCGGGAACACCGGGGAGCTGTTTTTT
D: NA; V: TRBV20-1; J: TRBJ2-7; length: 13; size: NA; CDR3: CSASLTGSYEQYF; DNA: TGCAGTGCTAGTCTAACAGGGTCCTACGAGCAGTACTTC
D: TRBD1; V: TRBV6-5; J: TRBJ2-3; length: 14; size: NA; CDR3: CASGRDRVRDTQYF; DNA: TGTGCCAGCGGGCGGGACAGGGTGAGGGATACGCAGTATTTT
D: TRBD1; V: TRBV27; J: TRBJ1-2; length: 16; size: NA; CDR3: CASSVRGDGVLYGYTF; DNA: TGTGCCAGCAGTGTCAGGGGGGACGGGGTCTTGTATGGCTACACCTTC
D: TRBD2; V: TRBV9; J: TRBJ2-2; length: 17; size: NA; CDR3: CASSVAPSGSWTGELFF; DNA: TGTGCCAGCAGCGTAGCCCCTAGCGGGAGTTGGACCGGGGAGCTGTTTTTT
D: TRBD2; V: TRBV4-3; J: TRBJ2-2; length: 19; size: few; CDR3: CASSQDLVSGSRNTGELFF; DNA: TGCGCCAGCAGCCAAGACCTTGTTAGCGGGAGTAGGAACACCGGGGAGCTGTTTTTT
D: NA; V: TRBV28; J: TRBJ2-7; length: 16; size: NA; CDR3: CASRPRMVGLSYEQYF; DNA: TGTGCCAGCAGGCCCCGAATGGTGGGGCTCTCCTACGAGCAGTACTTC
D: TRBD2; V: TRBV7-9; J: TRBJ2-5; length: 17; size: once; CDR3: CASSLEWVLQRGETQYF; DNA: TGTGCCAGCAGCTTAGAGTGGGTCTTACAGCGGGGAGAGACCCAGTACTTC
D: NA; V: TRBV11-2; J: TRBJ2-2; length: 15; size: NA; CDR3: CASSLDSLPFGELFF; DNA: TGTGCCAGCAGCTTGGACAGCCTTCCTTTCGGGGAGCTGTTTTTT
D: TRBD1; V: TRBV6-6; J: TRBJ1-1; length: 13; size: NA; CDR3: CASRDRRDTEAFF; DNA: TGTGCCAGCAGGGACAGGAGGGACACTGAAGCTTTCTTT
D: NA; V: TRBV3-1/TRBV3-2; J: TRBJ1-2; length: 14; size: NA; CDR3: CASSQDVGTSGYTF; DNA: TGTGCCAGCAGCCAAGATGTTGGGACTAGTGGCTACACCTTC
D: NA; V: TRBV18; J: TRBJ1-2; length: 14; size: NA; CDR3: CASSLSITDYGYTF; DNA: TGTGCCAGCTCACTTTCTATCACGGACTATGGCTACACCTTC
D: NA; V: TRBV11-2; J: TRBJ1-1; length: 14; size: NA; CDR3: CASSLSGRGTEAFF; DNA: TGTGCCAGCAGCTTATCCGGGAGGGGGACTGAAGCTTTCTTT
D: NA; V: TRBV7-2; J: TRBJ2-7; length: 17; size: once; CDR3: CASSLVGGPSGGYEQYF; DNA: TGTGCCAGCAGCTTAGTGGGGGGACCCAGCGGAGGCTACGAGCAGTACTTC
D: NA; V: TRBV6-5; J: TRBJ2-1; length: 15; size: NA; CDR3: CASSSPGTSYNEQFF; DNA: TGTGCCAGCAGTAGTCCGGGAACTAGTTACAATGAGCAGTTCTTC
D: NA; V: TRBV29-1; J: TRBJ1-1; length: 15; size: NA; CDR3: CSVESDSRSNTEAFF; DNA: TGCAGCGTTGAATCAGACAGCCGCTCGAACACTGAAGCTTTCTTT
D: TRBD1; V: TRBV6-5; J: TRBJ2-2; length: 15; size: NA; CDR3: CASTRDRINTGELFF; DNA: TGTGCCAGCACTCGGGACAGGATTAACACCGGGGAGCTGTTTTTT
D: TRBD1; V: TRBV30; J: TRBJ2-7; length: 11; size: NA; CDR3: CALQGLYEQYF; DNA: TGTGCCTTACAGGGGCTCTACGAGCAGTACTTC
D: TRBD1; V: TRBV5-6; J: TRBJ2-7; length: 15; size: NA; CDR3: CASSLPSGTVYEQYF; DNA: TGTGCCAGCAGCTTGCCTTCCGGGACAGTTTACGAGCAGTACTTC
D: TRBD1; V: TRBV18; J: TRBJ1-1; length: 15; size: NA; CDR3: CASSGQGQSNTEAFF; DNA: TGTGCCAGCTCAGGACAGGGACAGTCGAACACTGAAGCTTTCTTT
D: TRBD1; V: TRBV7-7; J: TRBJ2-5; length: 16; size: NA; CDR3: CASSKTGTGLSETQYF; DNA: TGTGCCAGCAGCAAGACCGGGACAGGTCTCTCAGAGACCCAGTACTTC